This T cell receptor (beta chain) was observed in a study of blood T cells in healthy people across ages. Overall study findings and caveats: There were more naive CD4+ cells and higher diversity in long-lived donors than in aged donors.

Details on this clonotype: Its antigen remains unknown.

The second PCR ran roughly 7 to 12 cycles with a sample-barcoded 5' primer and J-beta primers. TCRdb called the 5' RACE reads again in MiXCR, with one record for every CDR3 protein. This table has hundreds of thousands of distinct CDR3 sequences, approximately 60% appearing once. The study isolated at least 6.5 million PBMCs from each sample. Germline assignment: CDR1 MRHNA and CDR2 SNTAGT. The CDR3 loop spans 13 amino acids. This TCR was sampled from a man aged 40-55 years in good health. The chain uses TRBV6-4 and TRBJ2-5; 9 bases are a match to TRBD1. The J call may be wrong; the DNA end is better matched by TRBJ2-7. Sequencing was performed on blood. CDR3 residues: CASSTDRGNEQYF. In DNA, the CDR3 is TGTGCCAGCAGCACGGACAGGGGCAACGAGCAGTACTTC.